The 10 T cell receptor beta chains below all came from one sample that was sequenced in a study of identical twins. TCRdb itself ran the 5' RACE reads through MiXCR, one entry per CDR3 protein. This sample carries a few hundred thousand distinct CDR3 sequences, 8% to 9.5% of them seen once, and the ten largest clones take 6% to 8.5%. These data were also filed under a second study, of yellow fever vaccine responses in identical twins.

The sample taken for sequencing was CD8+ T cells sorted from blood. Every receptor here comes from a woman between 18 and 29 years old in good health.

This clonotype occurred a few times. This rearrangement joins TRBV4-3 to TRBJ2-7, with 8 bases that match TRBD2. V shed 3 bases, J shed 0 bases, and the junction held 7 bases outside the gene matches. Germline assignment: CDR1 LGHNA and CDR2 YSLEER. CDR3 length: 16 amino acids. For the CDR3, the DNA is TGCGCCAGCAGCCAGGGAAGCGGGAGTCACTCCTACGAGCAGTACTTC. Translating gives CASSQGSGSHSYEQYF.

Many counts were recorded for this clonotype. This chain uses TRBV29-1 with TRBJ1-2, with TRBD1 as a possible D gene (6 bases). V gave up 8 bases and J gave up 2 bases, with 18 bases separating them. Per the germline V gene, CDR1 is SQVTM and CDR2 is ANQGSEA. The CDR3 extends over 14 amino acids. CDR3 DNA: TGCAGCACCTTGACAGGCTCCTTGAACTATGGCTACACCTTC. It yields the protein CSTLTGSLNYGYTF.

The chain carries TRBV29-1 and TRBJ2-5; TRBD2 matches 8 bases. Germline CDR1 reads SQVTM; CDR2 reads ANQGSEA. The CDR3 is 15 amino acids. V trimming: 4 bases; J trimming: 4 bases; junction bases outside the gene matches: 11. The CDR3 DNA follows: TGCAGCGTTGTTTTTGGCGGGGGGCAGGGAGAGACCCAGTACTTC. Translated, it gives CSVVFGGGQGETQYF.

This clonotype was seen repeatedly, ten times or more. The chain couples TRBV20-1 to TRBJ2-2; 7 bases agree with TRBD1. CDR1 is DFQATT and CDR2 is SNEGSKA in the germline V gene (reference sequence). The CDR3 extends over 14 amino acids. The CDR3 loop is CSARDRMNTGELFF. CDR3 nucleotides: TGCAGCGCACGGGACAGAATGAACACCGGGGAGCTGTTTTTT.

This clonotype was counted between two and nine times. The genes are TRBV4-1 and TRBJ2-1; 14 bases match TRBD2. J lost 7 bases, V lost 0 bases, and 8 bases had no gene match. The CDR3 length is 18 residues. The germline V gene has CDR1 MGHRA and CDR2 YSYEKL. The CDR3 sequence: CASSQDPTSGGALNEQFF. The CDR3 nucleotides read TGCGCCAGCAGCCAAGATCCGACTAGCGGGGGGGCATTGAATGAGCAGTTCTTC.

This clonotype was counted only a few times. The rearrangement uses TRBV28 and TRBJ2-2; D gene uncertain. This CDR3 comprises 17 residues. Trimming took off 3 bases at V and 3 bases at J, with 17 bases between the two ends. Germline loops: CDR1 MDHEN, CDR2 SYDVKM. CDR3 in amino acids: CASSFISATWDTGELFF. DNA for the CDR3: TGTGCCAGCAGTTTCATATCGGCTACTTGGGACACCGGGGAGCTGTTTTTT.

Only a few counts were recorded for this clonotype. The V call is TRBV5-6, the J call TRBJ1-1; D not resolved. Trimming took off 1 base at V and 7 bases at J, with 8 bases between the two ends. CDR1 is SGHDT and CDR2 is YYEEEE in the germline V gene. The CDR3 loop spans 12 amino acids. The DNA for the CDR3 is TGTGCCAGCAGCTTGCGGGTTGGTGAAGCTTTCTTT. It yields the protein CASSLRVGEAFF.

The chain has TRBV6-1 and TRBJ1-5; TRBD1 matches at 7 bases. The junction had 6 bases not matched to a gene; V was cut back by 6 bases and J by 1 base. The CDR3 runs 15 residues. CDR1 and CDR2 from the germline V gene are MNHNS and SASEGT. CDR3 DNA: TGTGCCAGCAGCGACCCGGGACAGAGCAATCAGCCCCAGCATTTT. Translating gives CASSDPGQSNQPQHF.

This clonotype occurred many times. V gene TRBV3-1 combines with J gene TRBJ2-3, with TRBD2 as a possible D gene (6 bases). Trimming removed 0 bases from V and 0 bases from J, with 22 bases in between. The CDR3 consists of 20 residues. Germline V CDR1 and CDR2: LGHDT, YNNKEL (reference sequence). The CDR3 spells CASSQELYAERGYSTDTQYF. The CDR3 nucleotides are TGTGCCAGCAGCCAAGAGCTATACGCGGAACGGGGGTATAGCACAGATACGCAGTATTTT.

Worth noting for this clonotype: Being one base from a much bigger clone, this may be a read error. V and J are TRBV24-1 and TRBJ2-3, with 11 nucleotides matching TRBD1. Looked up from germline, CDR1 is KGHDR and CDR2 is SFDVKD. The CDR3 runs to 15 residues. V dropped 7 bases and J dropped 5; count of bases not matched to a gene: 7. CDR3 sequence reads: CATRETGTGGDTQYF. DNA for the CDR3: TGTGCCACCAGGGAGACCGGGACAGGGGGAGATACGCAGTATTTT.